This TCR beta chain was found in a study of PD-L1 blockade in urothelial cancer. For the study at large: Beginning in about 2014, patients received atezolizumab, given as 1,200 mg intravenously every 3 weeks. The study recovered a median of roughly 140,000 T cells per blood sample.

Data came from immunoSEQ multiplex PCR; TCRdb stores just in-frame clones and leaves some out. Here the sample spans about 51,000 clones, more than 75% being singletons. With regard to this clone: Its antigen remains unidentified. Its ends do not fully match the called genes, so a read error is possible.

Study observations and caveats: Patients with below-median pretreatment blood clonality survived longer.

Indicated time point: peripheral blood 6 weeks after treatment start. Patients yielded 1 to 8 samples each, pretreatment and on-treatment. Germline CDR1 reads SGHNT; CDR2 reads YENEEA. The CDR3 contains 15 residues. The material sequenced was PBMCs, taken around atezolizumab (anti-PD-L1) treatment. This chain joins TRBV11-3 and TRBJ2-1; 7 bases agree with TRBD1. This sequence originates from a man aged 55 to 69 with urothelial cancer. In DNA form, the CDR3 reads TGTGCCAACAGCTTACGGGCGACAGGGCAGAATGAGCAGTTCTTC. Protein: CANSLRATGQNEQFF.